Given below is one TCR beta chain in context. What it binds is not known. This specimen belongs to a study of Ad26.COV2.S vaccination and SARS-CoV-2 variants. Study-level findings and limits: Vaccine recipients surpassed placebo recipients in spike-specific TCR breadth.

Treatment here: some 20 received Ad26.COV2.S at low or high dose, single or two shots; several received placebo; per-sample allocation not given. Sampling took place 63 days after the first vaccine or placebo injection. Assay: immunoSEQ multiplex PCR; the TCRdb copy retains only in-frame clones and omits some. The sample contains more than 300,000 clones, about 88% of which appear only once. The CDR3 is 19 amino acids. Germline-derived CDR1 and CDR2 are SGHAT and FQNNGV. Trimming pared 4 bases from V and 5 bases from J, leaving 26 bases between. This specimen consisted of peripheral blood, obtained in a trial of Ad26.COV2.S vaccine versus placebo. The TCR originated in a person aged 18 to 65 who received the Ad26.COV2.S COVID-19 vaccine or a placebo. The chain joins TRBV11-2 to TRBJ2-2; D might be TRBD1 or TRBD2, each matching 5 bases. The CDR3 sequence is CASSSHKGPRFGETGELFF. As DNA, the CDR3 is TGTGCCAGCAGCTCTCACAAGGGACCGCGCTTTGGGGAGACCGGGGAGCTGTTTTTT.